This record covers a single T cell receptor (beta chain). Trimming left V 4 bases short and J 0 bases short, with 16 bases between. The CDR3 is 16 amino acids. The germline V gene has CDR1 MNHEY and CDR2 SMNVEV (reference sequence). This sample stems from a study of CD8+ T cells in alopecia areata. About the research overall: In an open-label trial, patients got 5 to 10 mg tofacitinib twice daily.

RNA extraction and reverse transcription yielded cDNA as sequencing template. Sequenced by immunoSEQ multiplex PCR; TCRdb stores in-frame clones only, minus some. The table shows 150,000 or so clones, with more than 75% occurring only once. The receptor was isolated from a human donor with alopecia areata. The starting material was CD8+ T cells sorted from blood, obtained at week 0. The chain is built from TRBV27 and TRBJ2-7, with D perhaps matching TRBD1 or TRBD2 (5 bases each). CDR3 in amino acids: CASSSPGGPSSYEQYF. The CDR3 coding sequence is TGTGCCAGCAGTTCCCCTGGGGGACCCAGCTCCTACGAGCAGTACTTC.